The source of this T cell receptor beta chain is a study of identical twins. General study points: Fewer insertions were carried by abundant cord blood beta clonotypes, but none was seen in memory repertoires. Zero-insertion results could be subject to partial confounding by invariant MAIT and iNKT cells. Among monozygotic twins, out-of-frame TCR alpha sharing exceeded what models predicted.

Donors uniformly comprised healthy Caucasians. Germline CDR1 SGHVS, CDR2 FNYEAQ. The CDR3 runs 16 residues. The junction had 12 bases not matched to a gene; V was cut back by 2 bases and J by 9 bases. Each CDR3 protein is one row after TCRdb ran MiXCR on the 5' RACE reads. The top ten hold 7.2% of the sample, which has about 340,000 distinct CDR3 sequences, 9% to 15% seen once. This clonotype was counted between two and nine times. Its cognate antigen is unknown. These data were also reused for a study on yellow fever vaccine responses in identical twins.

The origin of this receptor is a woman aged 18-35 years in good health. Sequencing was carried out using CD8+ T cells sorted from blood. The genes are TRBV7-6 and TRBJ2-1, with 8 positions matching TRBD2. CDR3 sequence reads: CASSLSTGGPRGEQFF. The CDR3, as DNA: TGTGCCAGCAGCTTATCAACGGGAGGGCCTCGGGGTGAGCAGTTCTTC.